This T cell receptor beta chain was obtained from a study of blood T cells in healthy people across ages. Germline V gene sequence: CDR1 SGHRS, CDR2 YFSETQ. This CDR3 spans 15 amino acids. Trimming pared 1 base from V and 2 bases from J, leaving 10 bases between. This clonotype was detected many times. It was with a sample-barcoded 5' primer and a J-beta primer mix that a second PCR of roughly 7 to 12 cycles was run. Sequencing of every sample gave 2.5 million or more CDR3-containing paired-end reads. One entry per CDR3 protein, called by TCRdb with MiXCR from the 5' RACE reads. The sample shows 550,000 to 650,000 distinct CDR3 sequences, roughly 31% of them seen only once.

Sequences were obtained from blood. This sequence was found in a woman at least 80 years old in good health. The rearrangement links TRBV5-1 to TRBJ1-5; a possible D gene is TRBD1 (5 bases). The CDR3, as DNA: TGCGCCAGCAGCTTGTCAGGGCCAGGCAATCAGCCCCAGCATTTT. This gives the protein CASSLSGPGNQPQHF.